These 4 T cell receptor beta chains share one sample of origin, sequenced in a study of identical twins. TCRdb re-called the 5' RACE reads with MiXCR, one entry per CDR3 protein. This sample yields some 270,000 distinct CDR3 sequences, of which around 8.8% are seen a single time; roughly 3.1% belongs to the top ten. This same sample was also taken into another study, of yellow fever vaccine responses in identical twins.

The sequenced material came from CD8+ T cells sorted from blood. The receptors stem from a woman younger than 35 in good health.

This clonotype was counted only a few times. DNA for the CDR3: TGTGCCAGCATAGACGAGGACGAGCAGTACTTC. As protein: CASIDEDEQYF. The chain employs TRBV28 and TRBJ2-7; no clear D gene. Germline CDR1 is MDHEN and CDR2 is SYDVKM. This CDR3 is built from 11 residues. With 7 bases removed from V and 5 bases from J, the gap between germline ends came to 9 bases.

This clonotype has just a few counts. The chain couples TRBV7-2 to TRBJ1-5, with D possibly being TRBD1 (6 bases). Germline CDR1 reads SGHTA; CDR2 reads FQGNSA. V lost 1 base and J lost 5, with 15 bases in between. The CDR3 is 16 residues long. The CDR3 sequence: CASSLEWYRVDQPQHF. DNA for the CDR3: TGTGCCAGCAGCTTAGAATGGTACAGGGTTGATCAGCCCCAGCATTTT.

The CDR3 nucleotides are TGTGCCAGCAGCCCATATCTATCCTACGAGCAGTACTTC. Translated, it gives CASSPYLSYEQYF. V is TRBV7-9 and J is TRBJ2-7, with no clear D. The ends were cut back, 5 bases at V and 1 base at J, with 9 bases in the middle. Germline V gene lookup returns CDR1 SEHNR and CDR2 FQNEAQ (reference sequence). The CDR3 runs 13 residues.

Comments on this clonotype: One end of the junction does not line up with germline, which may come from a read error. The chain couples TRBV29-1 to TRBJ1-4; D is unresolved. CDR1 is SQVTM and CDR2 is ANQGSEA in the germline V gene. The CDR3 has 14 residues. CDR3 region: CSVVVGQTNERLFF. The DNA of the CDR3 is TGCAGCGTTGTAGTCGGTCAGACTAATGAAAGACTGTTTTTT.